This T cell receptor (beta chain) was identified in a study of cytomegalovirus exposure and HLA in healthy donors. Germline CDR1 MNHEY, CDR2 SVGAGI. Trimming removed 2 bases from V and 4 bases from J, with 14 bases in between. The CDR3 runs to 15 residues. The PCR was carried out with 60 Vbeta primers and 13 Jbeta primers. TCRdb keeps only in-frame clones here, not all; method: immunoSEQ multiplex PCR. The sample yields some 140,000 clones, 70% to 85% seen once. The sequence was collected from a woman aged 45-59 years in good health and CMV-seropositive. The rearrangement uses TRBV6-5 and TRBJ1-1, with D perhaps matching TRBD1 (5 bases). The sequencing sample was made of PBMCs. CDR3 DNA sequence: TGTGCCAGCAGTTACCGCTACGGGAGGGGCACTGAAGCTTTCTTT. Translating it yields CASSYRYGRGTEAFF.